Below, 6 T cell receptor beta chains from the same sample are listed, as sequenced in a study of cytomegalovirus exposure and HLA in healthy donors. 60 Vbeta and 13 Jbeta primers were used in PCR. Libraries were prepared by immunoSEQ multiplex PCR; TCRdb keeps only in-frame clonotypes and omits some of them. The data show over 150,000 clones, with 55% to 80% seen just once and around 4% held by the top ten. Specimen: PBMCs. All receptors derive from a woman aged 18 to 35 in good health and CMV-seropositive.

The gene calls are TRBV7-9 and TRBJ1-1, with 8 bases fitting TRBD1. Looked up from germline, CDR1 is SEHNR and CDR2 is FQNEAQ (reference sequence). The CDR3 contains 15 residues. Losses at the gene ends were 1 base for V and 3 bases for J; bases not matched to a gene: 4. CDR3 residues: CASSLDQGADTEAFF. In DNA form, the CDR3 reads TGTGCCAGCAGCTTAGATCAGGGGGCGGACACTGAAGCTTTCTTT.

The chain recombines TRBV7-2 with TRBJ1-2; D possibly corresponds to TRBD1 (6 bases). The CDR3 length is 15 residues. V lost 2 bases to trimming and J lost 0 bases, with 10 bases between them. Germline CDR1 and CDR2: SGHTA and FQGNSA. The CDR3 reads CASSLLRTANYGYTF. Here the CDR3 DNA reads TGTGCCAGCAGCTTACTGCGGACAGCTAACTATGGCTACACCTTC.

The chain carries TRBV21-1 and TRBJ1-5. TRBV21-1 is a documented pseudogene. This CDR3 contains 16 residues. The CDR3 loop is CASSKECRESNQPQHF. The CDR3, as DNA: TGTGCCAGCAGCAAAGAGTGCCGGGAAAGCAATCAGCCCCAGCATTTT.

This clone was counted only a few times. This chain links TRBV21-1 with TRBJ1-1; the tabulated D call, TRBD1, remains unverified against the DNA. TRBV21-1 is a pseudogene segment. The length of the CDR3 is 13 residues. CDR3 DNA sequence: TGTGCCAGCAGCACCGACAGGGGGCTTGGAGCTTTCTTT. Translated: CASSTDRGLGAFF.

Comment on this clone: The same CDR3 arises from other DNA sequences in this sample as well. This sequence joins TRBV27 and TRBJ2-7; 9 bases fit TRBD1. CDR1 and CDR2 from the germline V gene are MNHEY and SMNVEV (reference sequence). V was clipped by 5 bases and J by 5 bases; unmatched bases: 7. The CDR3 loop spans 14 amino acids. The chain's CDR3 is CASSLGTGLDEQYF. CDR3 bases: TGTGCCAGCAGTCTAGGGACAGGGTTGGACGAGCAGTACTTC.

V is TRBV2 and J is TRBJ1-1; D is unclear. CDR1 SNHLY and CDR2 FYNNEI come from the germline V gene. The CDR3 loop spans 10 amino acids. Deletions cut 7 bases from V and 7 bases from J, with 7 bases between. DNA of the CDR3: TGTGCCAGCAATGGGCTTGAAGCTTTCTTT. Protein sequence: CASNGLEAFF.